The entry below describes one TCR beta chain. This CDR3 is 14 amino acids long. V lost 4 bases to trimming and J lost 3 bases; unmatched junction nucleotides: 4. Germline V gene data show CDR1 as SGHNT and CDR2 as YYREEE (reference sequence). This entry is derived from a study of T cell changes during pregnancy in multiple sclerosis. The repertoire was sequenced with immunoSEQ multiplex PCR; TCRdb's copy has only in-frame clones and lacks some. Of around 41,000 clones listed, 91% are singletons. The sample consisted of CD4+ T cells from peripheral blood mononuclear cells, taken in the third trimester of pregnancy. The receptor was derived from a female donor in good health, enrolled as a control in a pregnancy study. The chain has TRBV5-4 and TRBJ2-1; 7 bases are shared with TRBD1. The CDR3 loop reads CASSHWDSYNEQFF. The CDR3 region has the DNA TGTGCCAGCAGCCACTGGGACAGCTACAATGAGCAGTTCTTC.